This T cell receptor (beta chain) was sequenced in a study of blood T cell repertoires in COVID-19. Across the study: Sites in the United States, Italy and Spain provided acute and convalescent COVID-19 samples. T cells, B-cell-depleted T cells, or PBMCs supplied cDNA or gDNA.

V lost 2 bases, J lost 0 bases, and 19 bases lay in between. This CDR3 contains 18 residues. CDR1 is LGHNA, CDR2 YNFKEQ, per germline. Original processing methods: Estimation of nucleated cell counts relied on the amplification of reference gene primers. TCRdb keeps only in-frame clones here, not all; method: immunoSEQ multiplex PCR. The V and J calls and the clone size are those of that table, but D and trimming were determined from the DNA. The table shows approximately 190,000 clones, with roughly 87% occurring only once. Source material: peripheral blood. This sequence joins TRBV4-2 and TRBJ1-2; a possible D gene is TRBD1 (5 bases). This sequence originates from a woman in her sixties or seventies with COVID-19, enrolled during active disease. This CDR3 reads CASSQPHLGAATNYGYTF. CDR3 bases: TGTGCCAGCAGCCAACCTCACCTTGGGGCAGCAACTAACTATGGCTACACCTTC.